Shown below are 27 T cell receptor beta chains from a single sample sequenced in a study of beta chain bispecific antibodies for T cell cancers. General study findings and limits: Most targeted TRBV signal came from the leukemia cell line cells, not normal T cells.

TCRdb re-called the 5' RACE reads with MiXCR, one entry per CDR3 protein. The sample shows 15,000 to 20,000 distinct CDR3 sequences, 2.1% of them seen only once. Either OKT3 anti-CD3 antibody or CD3/CD28 beads expanded T cells from blood mononuclear cells over roughly three days. For these receptors, no antigen is known. Sequencing was done on a sample of healthy donor T cells cultured with leukemia cells. The receptors come from a human donor in good health. Some clones in this sample may be carry-over from other donors' samples.

At least ten counts were recorded for this clonotype. The V gene is TRBV6-5, the J gene TRBJ2-3; D gene uncertain. The CDR3 is 14 amino acids. Per the germline V gene, CDR1 is MNHEY and CDR2 is SVGAGI. Trimming removed 7 bases from V and 2 bases from J, with 13 bases in between. The CDR3 reads CASKEKATTDTQYF. The CDR3 region has the DNA TGTGCCAGCAAGGAGAAAGCAACCACAGATACGCAGTATTTT.

This clonotype has ten or more counts. The rearrangement uses TRBV5-1 and TRBJ2-3, with D unresolved. V shed 0 bases and J shed 2 bases, with 7 bases lying between them. Germline V gives CDR1 SGHRS, CDR2 YFSETQ. The CDR3 has 14 amino acids. CDR3: CASSLVQNTDTQYF. DNA of the CDR3: TGCGCCAGCAGCTTGGTACAGAACACAGATACGCAGTATTTT. Variable domain in full (rest from reference TRBV5-1 and TRBJ2-3): KAGVTQTPRYLIKTRGQQVTLSCSPISGHRSVSWYQQTPGQGLQFLFEYFSETQRNKGNFPGRFSGRQFSNSRSEMNVSTLELGDSALYLCASSLVQNTDTQYFGPGTRLTVL.

Relative to its sample, this clonotype is medium-sized (0.01 to 0.1%). The chain carries TRBV7-6 and TRBJ2-7, with D unclear. CDR1 is SGHVS and CDR2 is FNYEAQ in the germline V gene. CDR3 length: 14 amino acids. V was trimmed by 5 bases and J by 5 bases, leaving 16 bases between them. The CDR3 sequence is CASSRLDGFDEQYF. CDR3 sequence (DNA): TGTGCCAGCAGCCGCCTAGATGGTTTTGACGAGCAGTACTTC.

In this sample, this clonotype turned up many times. As DNA, the CDR3 is TGTGCCACCAGTGATGGGGAAGAGCAGTACTTC. This sequence encodes CATSDGEEQYF. This sequence joins TRBV24-1 and TRBJ2-7, with D unresolved. Trimming removed 3 bases from V and 7 bases from J, with 6 bases in between. Germline CDR1 and CDR2: KGHDR and SFDVKD. The CDR3 extends over 11 amino acids.

This clonotype was seen repeatedly, ten times or more. The V call is TRBV7-2, the J call TRBJ2-3, with a tentative D call TRBD2 (6 bases). V was clipped by 0 bases and J by 0 bases, with 19 bases between them. Germline V gene sequence: CDR1 SGHTA, CDR2 FQGNSA. The CDR3 loop spans 19 amino acids. The CDR3 here is CASSLAVIWAGTSTDTQYF. In DNA form, the CDR3 reads TGTGCCAGCAGCTTAGCTGTGATTTGGGCAGGGACTAGCACAGATACGCAGTATTTT.

This clonotype was counted at least ten times. V is TRBV7-8 and J is TRBJ2-5, with D unclear. This CDR3 is built from 12 residues. From germline, CDR1 is SGHVS and CDR2 FQNEAQ. The V end lost 4 bases, the J end lost 3 bases, and 6 bases lay between the germline ends. Here the CDR3 reads CASSSAKETQYF. DNA for the CDR3: TGTGCCAGCAGCTCTGCCAAAGAGACCCAGTACTTC.

This clonotype was observed many times. The chain recombines TRBV20-1 with TRBJ2-7, with 7 positions matching TRBD2. The CDR3 extends over 16 amino acids. V shed 2 bases and J 0 bases; nucleotides not matched to a gene: 10. Germline values: CDR1 DFQATT, CDR2 SNEGSKA (reference sequence). This CDR3 is CSARTHAAGVSYEQYF. In DNA form, the CDR3 reads TGCAGTGCTAGAACTCACGCGGCGGGGGTCTCCTACGAGCAGTACTTC.

This clonotype has at least ten counts. J is TRBJ1-4 and V is TRBV4-1; D is unresolved. Trimming pared 8 bases from V and 3 bases from J, leaving 16 bases between. This CDR3 is built from 15 residues. The germline V gene encodes CDR1 MGHRA and CDR2 YSYEKL. In nucleotides, the CDR3 is TGCGCCAGCGCAAGGTACTCAGGCGCTAATGAAAAACTGTTTTTT. Residues: CASARYSGANEKLFF.

This clonotype is categorized as medium-sized. CDR3 amino acids: CSAPVGGSAKNIQYF. Here the CDR3 DNA reads TGCAGTGCCCCGGTAGGGGGTTCAGCCAAAAACATTCAGTACTTC. This rearrangement joins TRBV20-1 to TRBJ2-4; a possible D gene is TRBD1 (6 bases). V was trimmed by 6 bases and J by 0 bases, leaving 15 bases between them. Germline V gene data show CDR1 as DFQATT and CDR2 as SNEGSKA (reference sequence). The CDR3 length is 15 residues.

Within the sample, this clonotype is medium-sized. V gene TRBV7-9 combines with J gene TRBJ1-6; D call uncertain. The ends were cut back, 1 base at V and 8 bases at J, with 12 bases in the middle. Germline CDR1 reads SEHNR; CDR2 reads FQNEAQ (reference sequence). This CDR3 is 15 amino acids long. The CDR3 here is CASSLGLNGDSPLHF. CDR3 nucleotides: TGTGCCAGCAGCTTAGGCTTAAACGGGGATTCACCCCTCCACTTT.

This clonotype was counted ten times or more. The CDR3 DNA is TGTGCCAGCAGTTACGGACTAAGCACAGATACGCAGTATTTT. Translating gives CASSYGLSTDTQYF. This sequence joins TRBV6-5 and TRBJ2-3, with D maybe TRBD2 (6 bases). Germline CDR1 MNHEY, CDR2 SVGAGI. This CDR3 region has 14 residues. V was pared by 2 bases and J by 0 bases, with 6 bases between.

This clonotype has at least ten counts. The chain has TRBV3-1 and TRBJ1-2; unclear D gene. Deletions cut 1 base from V and 11 bases from J, with 20 bases between. The CDR3 is made up of 15 amino acids. Per the germline V gene, CDR1 is LGHDT and CDR2 is YNNKEL (reference sequence). The DNA for the CDR3 is TGTGCCAGCAGCCAAGTCAGTTTTATAGGGCTCCGATACACCTTC. Protein sequence: CASSQVSFIGLRYTF.

This clonotype was picked up many times. V and J are TRBV13 and TRBJ2-7; no clear D. V shed 0 bases and J shed 3 bases, with 6 bases lying between them. Germline V gives CDR1 PRHDT, CDR2 FYEKMQ (reference sequence). The CDR3 loop spans 13 amino acids. The CDR3 spells CASSLGAIYEQYF. The CDR3 DNA follows: TGTGCCAGCAGCTTAGGGGCCATCTACGAGCAGTACTTC.

By its share, this clonotype is medium-sized (0.01 to 0.1%). The V and J genes are TRBV7-8 and TRBJ2-3, with 9 bases lining up with TRBD2. The ends lost 1 base at V and 4 bases at J; junction bases unmatched: 6. The CDR3 length is 16 residues. CDR1 is SGHVS, CDR2 FQNEAQ, per germline. CDR3 DNA sequence: TGTGCCAGCAGCTTAGGGCGGGGGGGCCGCGCAGATACGCAGTATTTT. Translation gives CASSLGRGGRADTQYF.

At least ten counts were recorded for this clonotype. This chain links TRBV5-4 with TRBJ2-7; D remains unclear. This CDR3 is built from 14 residues. Deletions cut 4 bases from V and 2 bases from J, with 13 bases between. CDR1 and CDR2 from the germline V gene are SGHNT and YYREEE (reference sequence). This CDR3 is CASSPGPGAYEQYF. DNA of the CDR3: TGTGCCAGCAGCCCAGGACCGGGCGCCTACGAGCAGTACTTC. The whole variable domain, remainder taken from reference TRBV5-4 and TRBJ2-7, is ETGVTQSPTHLIKTRGQQVTLRCSSQSGHNTVSWYQQALGQGPQFIFQYYREEENGRGNFPPRFSGLQFPNYSSELNVNALELDDSALYLCASSPGPGAYEQYFGPGTRLTVT.

This clonotype was observed at least ten times. J is TRBJ2-2 and V is TRBV30; D is perhaps TRBD2 (7 bases). The V end lost 4 bases, the J end lost 5 bases, and 17 bases lay between the germline ends. Germline V gives CDR1 GTSNPN, CDR2 SVGIG (reference sequence). The CDR3 runs 15 residues. The CDR3 DNA reads TGTGCCTGGACCCCGGTGGGGGGGCGGACCGGGGAGCTGTTTTTT. Translated: CAWTPVGGRTGELFF.

Judged by abundance, this clonotype is medium-sized. The genes are TRBV29-1 and TRBJ2-2, with D uncertain. V lost 2 bases and J 0 bases, leaving 10 bases between the germline ends. Germline CDR1 is SQVTM and CDR2 is ANQGSEA. The CDR3 consists of 15 residues. CDR3 residues: CSVERSTPNTGELFF. In nucleotides, the CDR3 is TGCAGCGTTGAAAGGTCCACTCCGAACACCGGGGAGCTGTTTTTT.

This clonotype was picked up many times. The gene calls are TRBV14 and TRBJ1-2, with TRBD1 as a possible D gene (5 bases). The CDR3 consists of 14 residues. The germline CDR1 and CDR2 sequences are SGHDN and FVKESK. Deletions cut 1 base from V and 4 bases from J, with 10 bases between. The CDR3 protein is CASSQGGVSYGYTF. CDR3 DNA: TGTGCCAGCAGCCAAGGAGGGGTCTCCTATGGCTACACCTTC.

This clonotype appeared many times. The rearrangement uses TRBV2 and TRBJ1-4; D uncertain. Trimming took 3 bases from V and 10 from J, leaving 9 bases between them. Germline lookup yields CDR1 SNHLY and CDR2 FYNNEI. The CDR3 runs 12 residues. CDR3 region: CASSDEDGKLFF. DNA for the CDR3: TGTGCCAGCAGTGATGAAGACGGAAAACTGTTTTTT.

This clonotype was found many times. The rearrangement uses TRBV2 and TRBJ2-1, with D possibly TRBD1 on 6 matching bases. V lost 5 bases to trimming and J lost 2 bases, with 10 bases between them. This CDR3 is 14 amino acids long. In germline, CDR1 is SNHLY, CDR2 FYNNEI. The CDR3 protein is CASSQTGPYNEQFF. As DNA, the CDR3 is TGTGCCAGCAGTCAGACAGGCCCCTACAATGAGCAGTTCTTC.

This clonotype was recorded at least ten times. V and J are TRBV5-1 and TRBJ1-1; maybe TRBD1 (5 bases). Trimming left V 2 bases short and J 4 bases short, with 15 bases between. The CDR3 runs 15 residues. Germline lookup yields CDR1 SGHRS and CDR2 YFSETQ. CDR3 region: CASSFSGTRGTEAFF. The CDR3 nucleotides read TGCGCCAGCAGCTTCTCCGGGACCCGGGGCACTGAAGCTTTCTTT.

This clonotype was picked up many times. This chain links TRBV19 with TRBJ2-1; a weak D match, TRBD2 (6 bases). This CDR3 is 15 amino acids long. V was trimmed by 6 bases and J by 5 bases, leaving 17 bases between them. Germline CDR1 and CDR2: LNHDA and SQIVND (reference sequence). The CDR3, as DNA: TGTGCCAGTAGGATAATAGCGGACGGCCACAATGAGCAGTTCTTC. Encoded protein: CASRIIADGHNEQFF.

This clonotype was seen repeatedly, ten times or more. The chain carries TRBV11-2 and TRBJ2-3; D gene unclear. CDR3 length: 13 residues. CDR1 is SGHAT, CDR2 FQNNGV, per germline. V lost 5 bases to trimming and J lost 6 bases, with 12 bases between them. The CDR3 nucleotides read TGTGCCAGCAGCCCTGGCCGTCGCGATACGCAGTATTTT. Protein: CASSPGRRDTQYF.

The chain combines TRBV19 with TRBJ1-3, with D unresolved. Per the germline V gene, CDR1 is LNHDA and CDR2 is SQIVND (reference sequence). CDR3 length: 13 residues. Trimming stripped 7 bases from V and 8 bases from J, with 15 bases between. The chain's CDR3 is CASTPGGSDTIYF. In nucleotides, the CDR3 is TGTGCCAGTACCCCCGGCGGCTCGGACACCATATATTTT.

This clonotype showed up many times. The chain recombines TRBV7-9 with TRBJ1-6; D call uncertain. The CDR3 totals 15 residues. Germline V lookup: CDR1 SEHNR, CDR2 FQNEAQ (reference sequence). The germline V and J ends were trimmed by 0 bases and 14 bases, with 17 bases remaining between them. The DNA for the CDR3 is TGTGCCAGCAGCTTAGCGAAGGGCGGACCGGCGGCCCTCCACTTT. Translating gives CASSLAKGGPAALHF.

This clonotype is classed as medium-sized. The rearrangement uses TRBV19 and TRBJ2-1; the D is unclear. The germline V and J ends were trimmed by 4 bases and 4 bases, with 11 bases remaining between them. The length of the CDR3 is 14 residues. CDR1 is LNHDA and CDR2 is SQIVND in the germline V gene (reference sequence). The CDR3 is CASSTSRSYNEQFF. The CDR3 DNA reads TGTGCCAGTAGTACTTCGCGGTCTTACAATGAGCAGTTCTTC.

This clonotype came up many times. This rearrangement joins TRBV12-5 to TRBJ2-3; 10 bases fit TRBD2. V shed 1 base, J shed 0 bases, and the junction held 10 bases outside the gene matches. Germline V gene data show CDR1 as LGHNT and CDR2 as FRNRAP. The CDR3 is made up of 19 amino acids. CDR3 nucleotide sequence: TGTGCTAGTGGTTTGGAATCGGGTCTAGCGGGAGCTAGCACAGATACGCAGTATTTT. As protein: CASGLESGLAGASTDTQYF.